The clone carrying this T cell receptor beta chain was recorded many times. RNA transcripts served as the template for amplifying TCR beta CDR3 regions. First-round RT-PCR of the TCR CDR3 relied on the HTBI primer set. One entry per CDR3 protein, called by TCRdb with MiXCR from the multiplex PCR reads. This table holds 500,000 or so distinct CDR3 sequences, 17% found once. The entry originates in a study of T cells in Graves' hyperthyroidism and ophthalmopathy. The germline gives CDR1 MDHEN, CDR2 SYDVKM. This CDR3 contains 15 residues. The ends were cut back, 6 bases at V and 6 bases at J, with 17 bases in the middle.

This clonotype was sampled from a woman in her late teens or twenties with Graves' ophthalmopathy. The chain couples TRBV28 to TRBJ2-2; D gene unclear. Sequencing was carried out using blood. The CDR3 is CASSYSTDLAGELFF. CDR3 coding DNA: TGTGCCAGCAGCTACAGTACGGACCTAGCCGGGGAGCTGTTTTTT.